The clone carrying this T cell receptor beta chain was recorded a few times. Its target is not known. This specimen belongs to a study of cytomegalovirus exposure and HLA in healthy donors. About the research overall: Around 80 million unique TCRs from HLA-typed donors were held in an early data release. Findings and caveats of the study: The study labeled more than 150 TCR beta chains cytomegalovirus-associated. Among TCR sequences, most were rare, though some public TCRs appeared in many donors.

The PCR contained 60 Vbeta and 13 Jbeta primers. The method was immunoSEQ multiplex PCR; TCRdb's version includes in-frame clones alone and lacks a portion of them. The data contain 90,000 to 150,000 clones, 82% of them singletons. CDR3 length equals 16 residues. The germline V and J ends were trimmed by 3 bases and 0 bases, with 12 bases remaining between them. Germline loops: CDR1 LGHNA, CDR2 YNFKEQ. Sequenced material: PBMCs. The chain recombines TRBV4-2 with TRBJ1-5, with unresolved D. The TCR comes from a woman aged 18-35 years in good health and CMV-seronegative. The CDR3 loop is CASSQVSGNSNQPQHF. The CDR3 DNA follows: TGTGCCAGCAGCCAGGTCTCAGGTAATAGCAATCAGCCCCAGCATTTT.